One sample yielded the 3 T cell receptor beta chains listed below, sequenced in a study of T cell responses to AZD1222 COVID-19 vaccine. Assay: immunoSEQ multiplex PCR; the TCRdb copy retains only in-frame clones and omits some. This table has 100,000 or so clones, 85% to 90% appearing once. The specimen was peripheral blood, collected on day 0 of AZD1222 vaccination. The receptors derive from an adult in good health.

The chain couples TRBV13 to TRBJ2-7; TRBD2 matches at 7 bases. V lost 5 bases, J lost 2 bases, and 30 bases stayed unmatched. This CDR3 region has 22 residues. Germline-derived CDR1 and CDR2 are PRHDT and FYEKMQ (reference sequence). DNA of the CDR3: TGTGCCAGCAGCCTGTCGTTCGGGACTACCCTAGACCGCACCCATACCCCCTACGAGCAGTACTTC. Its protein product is CASSLSFGTTLDRTHTPYEQYF.

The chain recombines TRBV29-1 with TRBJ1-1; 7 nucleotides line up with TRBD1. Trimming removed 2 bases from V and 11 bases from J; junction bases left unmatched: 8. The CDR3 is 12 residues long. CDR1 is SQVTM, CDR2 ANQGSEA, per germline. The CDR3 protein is CSVEWETGSAFF. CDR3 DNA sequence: TGCAGCGTTGAATGGGAGACAGGGTCTGCTTTCTTT.

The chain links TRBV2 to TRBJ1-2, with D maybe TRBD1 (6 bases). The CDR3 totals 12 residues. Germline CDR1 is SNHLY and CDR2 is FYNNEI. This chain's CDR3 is CATSGAEYGYTF. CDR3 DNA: TGTGCAACCTCAGGGGCAGAGTATGGCTACACCTTC.